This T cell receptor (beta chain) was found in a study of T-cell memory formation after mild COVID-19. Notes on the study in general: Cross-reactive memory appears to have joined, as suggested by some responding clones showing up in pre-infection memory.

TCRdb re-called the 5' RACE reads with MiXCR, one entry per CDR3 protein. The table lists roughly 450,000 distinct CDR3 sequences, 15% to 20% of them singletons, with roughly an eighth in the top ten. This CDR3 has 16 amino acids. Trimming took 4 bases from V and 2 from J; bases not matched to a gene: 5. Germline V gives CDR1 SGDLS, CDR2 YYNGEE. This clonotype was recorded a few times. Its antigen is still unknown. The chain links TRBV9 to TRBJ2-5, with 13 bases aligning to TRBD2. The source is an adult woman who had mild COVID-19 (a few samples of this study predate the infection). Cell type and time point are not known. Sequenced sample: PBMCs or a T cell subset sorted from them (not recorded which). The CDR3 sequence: CASSPRLAGGQETQYF. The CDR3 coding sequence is TGTGCCAGCAGCCCACGACTAGCGGGAGGACAAGAGACCCAGTACTTC.